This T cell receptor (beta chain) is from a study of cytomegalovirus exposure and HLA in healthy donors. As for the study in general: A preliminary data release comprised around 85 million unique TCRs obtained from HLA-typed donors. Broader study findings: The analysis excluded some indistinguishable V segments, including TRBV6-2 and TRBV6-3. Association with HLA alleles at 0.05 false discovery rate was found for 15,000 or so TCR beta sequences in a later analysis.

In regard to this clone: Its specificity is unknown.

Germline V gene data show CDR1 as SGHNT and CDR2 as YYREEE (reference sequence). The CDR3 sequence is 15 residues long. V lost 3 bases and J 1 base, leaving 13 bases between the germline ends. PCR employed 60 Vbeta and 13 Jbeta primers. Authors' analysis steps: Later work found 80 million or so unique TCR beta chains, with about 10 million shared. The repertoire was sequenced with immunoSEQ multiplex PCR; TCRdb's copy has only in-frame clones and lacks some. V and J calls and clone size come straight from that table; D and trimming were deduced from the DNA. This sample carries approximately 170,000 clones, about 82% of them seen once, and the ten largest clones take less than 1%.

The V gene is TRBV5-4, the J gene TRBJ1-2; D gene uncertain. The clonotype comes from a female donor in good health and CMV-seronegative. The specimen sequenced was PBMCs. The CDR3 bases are TGTGCCAGCAGCTCCCCGGGAACCCGTAACTATGGCTACACCTTC. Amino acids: CASSSPGTRNYGYTF.